This T cell receptor (beta chain) emerged from a study of blood T cell repertoires in COVID-19. Patients from Seattle were sampled longitudinally, starting during active infection. The data were produced by immunoSEQ multiplex PCR, yet TCRdb's version contains in-frame clones alone and is incomplete. The data contain nearly 350,000 clones, over 70% of them singletons. The V gene's germline CDR1 is SGHAT and CDR2 FQDESV (reference sequence). V was pared by 5 bases and J by 5 bases, with 8 bases of the junction left unmatched. The CDR3 length is 16 residues. The specimen sequenced was peripheral blood. V usage is TRBV11-1 and J usage is TRBJ2-5, with 13 positions matching TRBD2. The clonotype was recovered from a woman aged 50 to 65 with COVID-19, enrolled during active disease. CDR3: CASSLTSGRAAETQYF. The CDR3 DNA reads as TGTGCCAGCAGCCTAACTAGCGGGAGGGCCGCGGAGACCCAGTACTTC. The whole variable domain, filled in from reference TRBV11-1 and TRBJ2-5, reads EAEVAQSPRYKITEKSQAVAFWCDPISGHATLYWYRQILGQGPELLVQFQDESVVDDSQLPKDRFSAERLKGVDSTLKIQPAELGDSAMYLCASSLTSGRAAETQYFGPGTRLLVL.